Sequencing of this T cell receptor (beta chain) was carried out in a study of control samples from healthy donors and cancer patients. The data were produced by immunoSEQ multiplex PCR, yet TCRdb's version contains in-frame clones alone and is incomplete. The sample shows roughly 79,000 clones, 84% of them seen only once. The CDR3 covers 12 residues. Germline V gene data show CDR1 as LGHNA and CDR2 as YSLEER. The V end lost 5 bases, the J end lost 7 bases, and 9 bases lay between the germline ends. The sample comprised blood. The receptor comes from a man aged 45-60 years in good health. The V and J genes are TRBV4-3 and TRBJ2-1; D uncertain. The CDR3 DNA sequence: TGCGCCAGCAGCAATCGACGGAATGAGCAGTTCTTC. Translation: CASSNRRNEQFF.